This passage covers 25 T cell receptor beta chains from one sample sequenced in a study of cytomegalovirus exposure and HLA in healthy donors. The PCR had 60 Vbeta and 13 Jbeta primers. TCRdb's copy holds only in-frame clones and misses some; the assay was immunoSEQ multiplex PCR. The table has around 170,000 clones, approximately 80% seen once. The sequencing sample was made of PBMCs. These receptors all stem from a man aged 18 to 29 in good health and CMV-seronegative.

In its sample, this clone was seen once. In nucleotides, the CDR3 is TGTGCCTGGTCACAGGCACTGGCCCTCCACTTT. This codes for CAWSQALALHF. The V and J genes are TRBV30 and TRBJ1-6, with D maybe TRBD1 (5 bases). Trimming removed 5 bases from V and 14 bases from J, with 13 bases in between. There are 11 residues in the CDR3. CDR1 and CDR2 (germline): GTSNPN, SVGIG (reference sequence).

This clone has a single count. The J gene is TRBJ1-2, the V gene TRBV5-6; D remains unclear. V was clipped by 1 base and J by 1 base, with 8 bases between them. The V gene's germline CDR1 is SGHDT and CDR2 YYEEEE. The CDR3 sequence is 14 residues long. The CDR3 here is CASSLTEFNYGYTF. CDR3 DNA: TGTGCCAGCAGCTTGACAGAGTTTAACTATGGCTACACCTTC.

The rearrangement joins TRBV9 to TRBJ2-5; 13 positions agree with TRBD2. V lost 3 bases to trimming and J lost 5 bases; unmatched junction nucleotides: 7. The CDR3 consists of 16 residues. Germline lookup yields CDR1 SGDLS and CDR2 YYNGEE. The CDR3 sequence: CASSALLAGGLETQYF. In nucleotides, the CDR3 is TGTGCCAGCAGCGCCTTACTAGCGGGGGGGCTGGAGACCCAGTACTTC.

V and J are TRBV7-9 and TRBJ2-3; D may be TRBD2 (5 bases). Germline V gene sequence: CDR1 SEHNR, CDR2 FQNEAQ (reference sequence). Trimming removed 6 bases from V and 2 bases from J, with 12 bases in between. The CDR3 is 14 amino acids. The CDR3 spells CASRDGEYTDTQYF. In DNA, the CDR3 is TGTGCCAGCAGAGACGGGGAGTACACAGATACGCAGTATTTT.

CDR3 region: CASSLGGRGMTEQYF. As DNA, the CDR3 is TGTGCCAGCAGCTTAGGCGGCAGGGGGATGACCGAGCAGTACTTC. The chain uses TRBV7-2 and TRBJ2-7, with 7 bases that match TRBD1. The V segment lost 1 base and the J segment 6 bases; nucleotides outside the gene matches: 9. This CDR3 is 15 amino acids long. Germline V gene lookup returns CDR1 SGHTA and CDR2 FQGNSA.

The V gene is TRBV12-5, the J gene TRBJ2-1; 11 bases match TRBD2. With 3 bases clipped from V and 6 bases from J, the junction kept 7 bases outside the gene matches. The germline CDR1 and CDR2 sequences are LGHNT and FRNRAP. The CDR3 runs to 16 residues. The CDR3 loop is CASGFTGLAEPNEQFF. CDR3 nucleotide sequence: TGTGCTAGTGGTTTTACGGGACTAGCGGAACCCAATGAGCAGTTCTTC.

The V call is TRBV4-1, the J call TRBJ2-1; the match to TRBD1 covers 10 bases. The CDR3 has 19 residues. The trim removed 6 bases at V and 2 bases at J, leaving 16 bases unmatched. Germline-derived CDR1 and CDR2 are MGHRA and YSYEKL. The DNA for the CDR3 is TGCGCCAGCAGGCCCCGGGACAGGGGCCAAGAAGGAGCCTACAATGAGCAGTTCTTC. Translated, it gives CASRPRDRGQEGAYNEQFF.

The chain uses TRBV9 and TRBJ1-1; maybe TRBD1 (5 bases). Between the trimmed V and J ends, which lost 0 bases and 0 bases, there was a span of 12 bases. Germline CDR1 is SGDLS and CDR2 is YYNGEE. This CDR3 has 16 amino acids. CDR3 residues: CASSVVGGALNTEAFF. CDR3 bases: TGTGCCAGCAGCGTAGTGGGCGGGGCCCTGAACACTGAAGCTTTCTTT.

The chain links TRBV7-8 to TRBJ1-5; D is perhaps TRBD1 (6 bases). Germline V gene lookup returns CDR1 SGHVS and CDR2 FQNEAQ. The CDR3 sequence is 15 residues long. V dropped 6 bases and J dropped 6 bases, with 18 bases sitting between them. The CDR3 loop reads CASSFGQGQAQPQHF. In DNA form, the CDR3 reads TGTGCCAGCAGTTTCGGGCAGGGGCAGGCTCAGCCCCAGCATTTT. The full variable domain, completed using reference TRBV7-8 and TRBJ1-5, is GAGVSQSPRYKVAKRGQDVALRCDPISGHVSLFWYQQALGQGPEFLTYFQNEAQLDKSGLPSDRFFAERPEGSVSTLKIQRTQQEDSAVYLCASSFGQGQAQPQHFGDGTRLSIL.

A single count supports this clone. The chain employs TRBV9 and TRBJ2-1; 12 bases line up with TRBD2. The CDR3 has 18 residues. J lost 6 bases, V lost 0 bases, and 10 bases had no gene match. Looked up from germline, CDR1 is SGDLS and CDR2 is YYNGEE. CDR3 nucleotide sequence: TGTGCCAGCAGCGTAGGGCTAGCGGGGGGGCGGATGGGCAATGAGCAGTTCTTC. Its translation: CASSVGLAGGRMGNEQFF.

The chain is built from TRBV28 and TRBJ1-4; TRBD1 matches 9 bases. V trimming: 2 bases; J trimming: 5 bases; junction bases outside the gene matches: 3. The CDR3 runs 15 residues. Germline CDR1 and CDR2: MDHEN and SYDVKM. The CDR3 DNA reads as TGTGCCAGCAGTTTAGGGACAGGGCCCAATGAAAAACTGTTTTTT. Protein sequence: CASSLGTGPNEKLFF. Variable domain in full (rest from reference TRBV28 and TRBJ1-4): DVKVTQSSRYLVKRTGEKVFLECVQDMDHENMFWYRQDPGLGLRLIYFSYDVKMKEKGDIPEGYSVSREKKERFSLILESASTNQTSMYLCASSLGTGPNEKLFFGSGTQLSVL.

This chain uses TRBV4-1 with TRBJ2-5; TRBD1 aligns across 11 bases. The tail of the sequence fits TRBJ2-7 better, so the J call may be wrong. Germline assignment: CDR1 MGHRA and CDR2 YSYEKL. CDR3 length: 17 amino acids. The CDR3 region is CASSPGQGGPTPYEQYF. In nucleotides, the CDR3 is TGCGCCAGCAGCCCGGGACAGGGGGGCCCAACCCCCTACGAGCAGTACTTC.

This clone has just one count. V is TRBV19 and J is TRBJ2-2; no reliable D call. Germline assignment: CDR1 LNHDA and CDR2 SQIVND (reference sequence). The CDR3 covers 10 residues. In nucleotides, the CDR3 is TGTGTCGGGTTTACCGGGGAGCTGTTTTTT. Translating gives CVGFTGELFF.

The chain carries TRBV7-9 and TRBJ1-2; no firm D call. Trimming took off 2 bases at V and 4 bases at J, with 5 bases between the two ends. Germline CDR1 and CDR2: SEHNR and FQNEAQ (reference sequence). The CDR3 has 12 residues. The CDR3 sequence: CASSLTSYGYTF. In DNA form, the CDR3 reads TGTGCCAGCAGCTTAACAAGCTATGGCTACACCTTC.

The chain joins TRBV5-1 to TRBJ2-3, with TRBD1 as a possible D gene (5 bases). V was cut by 0 bases and J by 4 bases, with 15 bases left in between. The CDR3 sequence is 16 residues long. Germline V CDR1 and CDR2: SGHRS, YFSETQ. Here the CDR3 reads CASSLAGSRMADTQYF. The CDR3 DNA reads TGCGCCAGCAGCTTGGCAGGGTCGCGGATGGCAGATACGCAGTATTTT.

This clone was counted a few times. This rearrangement joins TRBV5-1 to TRBJ2-2, with 7 bases fitting TRBD1. Per germline, CDR1 SGHRS and CDR2 YFSETQ. This CDR3 contains 15 residues. V shed 1 base, J shed 5 bases, and the junction held 5 bases outside the gene matches. The chain's CDR3 is CASSLTGEITGELFF. The CDR3 DNA is TGCGCCAGCAGCTTGACAGGGGAAATAACCGGGGAGCTGTTTTTT.

This chain uses TRBV9 with TRBJ2-6; D is unclear. The germline V and J ends were trimmed by 0 bases and 8 bases, with 15 bases remaining between them. The CDR3 spans 16 residues. From germline, CDR1 is SGDLS and CDR2 YYNGEE. The CDR3 sequence: CASSVGADLRTNVLTF. CDR3 DNA sequence: TGTGCCAGCAGCGTAGGCGCTGATCTCAGGACCAACGTCCTGACTTTC.

This chain connects TRBV18 to TRBJ1-2, with D tentatively TRBD1 (5 bases). The ends were cut back, 0 bases at V and 8 bases at J, with 13 bases in the middle. This CDR3 is built from 14 residues. Germline CDR1 KGHSH, CDR2 LQKENI. The CDR3 is CASSPPQGLGGYTF. CDR3 nucleotides: TGTGCCAGCTCACCACCGCAGGGTCTTGGAGGCTACACCTTC.

J is TRBJ2-6 and V is TRBV29-1, with 11 nucleotides matching TRBD1. This CDR3 comprises 15 residues. Germline V CDR1 and CDR2: SQVTM, ANQGSEA. After removal of 3 bases from V and 2 bases from J, the junction contained 0 bases not matched to a gene. CDR3 in amino acids: CSVEDRGPGANVLTF. CDR3 bases: TGCAGCGTTGAGGACAGGGGGCCTGGGGCCAACGTCCTGACTTTC.

The chain carries TRBV4-1 and TRBJ1-2; TRBD1 might be the D (5 bases). Per the germline V gene, CDR1 is MGHRA and CDR2 is YSYEKL. V was trimmed by 2 bases and J by 8 bases, leaving 24 bases between them. The CDR3 is 17 amino acids. The CDR3 region is CASSQPNGGLETGGYTF. The CDR3 nucleotides read TGCGCCAGCAGCCAACCCAATGGGGGACTCGAAACCGGAGGCTACACCTTC.

This sequence joins TRBV28 and TRBJ2-7; 7 bases fit TRBD2. Germline CDR1 is MDHEN and CDR2 is SYDVKM. The CDR3 is made up of 15 amino acids. After removal of 5 bases from V and 2 bases from J, the junction contained 9 bases not matched to a gene. Written as DNA, the CDR3 is TGTGCCAGCAGTGGAGCGGGAACCCATCCCTACGAGCAGTACTTC. This gives the protein CASSGAGTHPYEQYF.

The genes are TRBV5-1 and TRBJ1-1; TRBD1 might be the D (5 bases). CDR1 and CDR2 from the germline V gene are SGHRS and YFSETQ. Trimming pared 4 bases from V and 2 bases from J, leaving 9 bases between. There are 13 residues in the CDR3. The CDR3 reads CASSAQGNTEAFF. The CDR3 DNA reads as TGCGCCAGCAGCGCCCAGGGAAACACTGAAGCTTTCTTT.

The chain is built from TRBV28 and TRBJ2-7, with D possibly matching TRBD1 (7 bases). Germline CDR1 is MDHEN and CDR2 is SYDVKM. This CDR3 contains 15 residues. With 4 bases removed from V and 5 bases from J, the gap between germline ends came to 18 bases. The DNA for the CDR3 is TGTGCCAGCAGTTACTACCAGGGGGGTTCGGACGAGCAGTACTTC. This gives the protein CASSYYQGGSDEQYF.

Here the CDR3 reads CASTSTGTTGELFF. The CDR3 coding sequence is TGTGCCAGCACCTCGACAGGGACCACCGGGGAGCTGTTTTTT. This chain links TRBV5-4 with TRBJ2-2; 7 bases fit TRBD1. The V gene's germline CDR1 is SGHNT and CDR2 YYREEE (reference sequence). This CDR3 contains 14 residues. The junction had 6 bases not matched to a gene; V was cut back by 6 bases and J by 4 bases.

The chain employs TRBV5-1 and TRBJ2-3, with D perhaps matching TRBD2 (5 bases). V lost 0 bases, J lost 1 base, and 9 bases lay in between. The CDR3 is made up of 15 amino acids. Germline V gives CDR1 SGHRS, CDR2 YFSETQ. The DNA for the CDR3 is TGCGCCAGCAGCTTGGCGGTCGGGGGCACAGATACGCAGTATTTT. It is translated as CASSLAVGGTDTQYF.